The T cell receptor beta chain under discussion was sequenced for a study of patients and donors after allogeneic stem cell transplantation. TCRdb ran MiXCR on the RT-PCR reads and lists one entry per CDR3 protein. The sample contains about 57,000 distinct CDR3 sequences, roughly 15% of which appear only once. This clonotype was counted ten times or more. The CDR3 is 15 amino acids. Trimming stripped 1 base from V and 2 bases from J, with 14 bases between. CDR1 is SQVTM and CDR2 is ANQGSEA in the germline V gene. This TCR was recovered from a human donor who was either an allogeneic HSCT recipient or a stem cell or donor lymphocyte infusion donor (not recorded which). It is not recorded whose cells these are; they may come from a transplant donor. The sequenced sample was blood, either unsorted or a sorted T cell fraction (not recorded which). This rearrangement joins TRBV29-1 to TRBJ1-1; no clear D gene. The CDR3 bases are TGCAGCGTTGAAGCGTACCGGGCCCTAAACACTGAAGCTTTCTTT. Its translation: CSVEAYRALNTEAFF. The full variable domain, completed using reference TRBV29-1 and TRBJ1-1, is SAVISQKPSRDICQRGTSLTIQCQVDSQVTMMFWYRQQPGQSLTLIATANQGSEATYESGFVIDKFPISRPNLTFSTLTVSNMSPEDSSIYLCSVEAYRALNTEAFFGQGTRLTVV.